Below are 23 T cell receptor beta chains sequenced from a single sample in a study of blood T cell repertoires in COVID-19 (dated by TCRdb to the early 2020s). Libraries came from the immunoSEQ multiplex PCR assay. TCRdb carries this immuneACCESS record with in-frame sequences only. Its versions omit some clonotypes, under half of them owing to an unresolved V gene in the studies checked, with the rest unexplained. Present in this sample are tens of thousands of clones, roughly 84% of which were seen just once. The top ten clones comprise approximately 10% of the sample. Specimen: peripheral blood. The receptor set was obtained from a human donor in a cohort sampled during active COVID-19.

The table lists this clone with a few counts. The chain employs TRBV19 and TRBJ1-6; 7 nucleotides match TRBD1. Germline lookup yields CDR1 LNHDA and CDR2 SQIVND (reference sequence). With V trimmed by 6 bases and J by 6 bases, 8 bases remained unmatched. The CDR3 covers 15 residues. The CDR3 here is CASRRGTAFNSPLHF. The CDR3 nucleotides read TGTGCCAGTAGAAGGGGGACAGCCTTTAATTCACCCCTCCACTTT.

V is TRBV3-1 (or the pseudogene TRBV3-2) and J is TRBJ2-2, with TRBD1 matching 7 bases. The germline V gene has CDR1 LGHDT and CDR2 YNNKEL (reference sequence). V was pared by 6 bases and J by 5 bases, with 3 bases of the junction left unmatched. This CDR3 is 13 amino acids long. Here the CDR3 DNA reads TGTGCCAGCAGTAAACAGGGGACCGGGGAGCTGTTTTTT. It is translated as CASSKQGTGELFF.

This sequence joins TRBV5-4 and TRBJ1-6; 8 nucleotides align to TRBD1. Germline V gene data show CDR1 as SGHNT and CDR2 as YYREEE (reference sequence). The junction had 20 bases not matched to a gene; V was cut back by 4 bases and J by 8 bases. This CDR3 contains 19 residues. CDR3 region: CASSPHSGTGSRTYSPLHF. CDR3 coding DNA: TGTGCCAGCAGCCCCCACTCCGGGACAGGATCTAGAACGTATTCACCCCTCCACTTT.

The rearrangement uses TRBV11-2 and TRBJ2-1; 7 bases fit TRBD2. After removal of 4 bases from V and 4 bases from J, the junction contained 4 bases not matched to a gene. CDR3 length: 14 amino acids. Germline CDR1 reads SGHAT; CDR2 reads FQNNGV. The CDR3 sequence: CASSSGLPYNEQFF. The CDR3 DNA follows: TGTGCCAGCAGCTCGGGACTACCATACAATGAGCAGTTCTTC.

V is TRBV6-2 or TRBV6-3 and J is TRBJ2-3; possible D gene TRBD1, 6 bases. There are 16 residues in the CDR3. Germline V gene lookup returns CDR1 MNHEY and CDR2 SVGEGT. Trimming shortened V by 6 bases and J by 6 bases, and 22 bases separated the two germline ends. CDR3: CASSQSGTHLTDTQYF. For the CDR3, the DNA is TGTGCCAGCAGCCAATCCGGGACACATTTAACCGATACGCAGTATTTT.

The chain is built from TRBV28 and TRBJ1-2; no reliable D call. The CDR3 is made up of 13 amino acids. The V and J ends lost 4 bases and 2 bases respectively, with 8 bases between them. Germline CDR1 is MDHEN and CDR2 is SYDVKM. For the CDR3, the DNA is TGTGCCAGCAGTTCAGGCAGGAACTATGGCTACACCTTC. Amino acids: CASSSGRNYGYTF.

V usage is TRBV2 and J usage is TRBJ1-1; TRBD1 matches 8 bases. Germline V CDR1 and CDR2: SNHLY, FYNNEI. This CDR3 has 14 amino acids. Trimming removed 6 bases from V and 4 bases from J; junction bases left unmatched: 7. The DNA of the CDR3 is TGTGCCAGCAGCAGGACAGGGCTGACCACTGAAGCTTTCTTT. Its translation: CASSRTGLTTEAFF.

The rearrangement uses TRBV5-1 and TRBJ1-2; 7 bases map to TRBD1. The CDR3 is made up of 15 amino acids. The J segment lost 1 base and the V segment lost 6 bases, leaving 9 bases of the junction unmatched. Looked up from germline, CDR1 is SGHRS and CDR2 is YFSETQ. CDR3 amino acids: CASTLTGTINYGYTF. The CDR3 nucleotides are TGCGCCAGCACACTGACAGGGACAATTAACTATGGCTACACCTTC.

V gene TRBV4-1 combines with J gene TRBJ2-1, with TRBD2 identical over 9 bases. The CDR3 is 16 residues long. Germline-derived CDR1 and CDR2 are MGHRA and YSYEKL. The junction had 11 bases not matched to a gene; V was cut back by 3 bases and J by 8 bases. CDR3: CASSHPSGNRGDEQFF. DNA for the CDR3: TGCGCCAGCAGCCACCCTAGCGGGAATAGAGGCGATGAGCAGTTCTTC.

This chain joins TRBV2 and TRBJ2-1; D may be TRBD2 (5 bases). This CDR3 spans 16 amino acids. Trimming took off 7 bases at V and 6 bases at J, with 22 bases between the two ends. The V gene's germline CDR1 is SNHLY and CDR2 FYNNEI. The DNA for the CDR3 is TGTGCCAGCACCAACGACGGGGAGCCAGTCACCAATGAGCAGTTCTTC. Protein: CASTNDGEPVTNEQFF.

V gene TRBV5-4 combines with J gene TRBJ1-2; 9 bases are a match to TRBD1. The CDR3 extends over 16 amino acids. The V segment lost 6 bases and the J segment 0 bases; nucleotides outside the gene matches: 9. The germline V gene has CDR1 SGHNT and CDR2 YYREEE (reference sequence). Written as DNA, the CDR3 is TGTGCCAGCACACCGTTCGGACAGGGGACTAACTATGGCTACACCTTC. This sequence encodes CASTPFGQGTNYGYTF.

The rearrangement links TRBV3-1 (or the pseudogene TRBV3-2) to TRBJ1-3; D uncertain. V lost 3 bases, J lost 2 bases, and 11 bases lay in between. The CDR3 has 15 residues. Germline CDR1 is LGHDT and CDR2 is YNNKEL (reference sequence). The DNA of the CDR3 is TGTGCCAGCAGCCAGGGGAGACCTACTGGAAACACCATATATTTT. Protein: CASSQGRPTGNTIYF.

The rearrangement uses TRBV10-3 and TRBJ1-1, with TRBD1 as a possible D gene (6 bases). The V gene lost 8 bases and the J gene lost 4 bases, with 14 bases spanning the gap. The CDR3 is 13 amino acids. Germline V lookup: CDR1 ENHRY, CDR2 SYGVKD. The CDR3 DNA reads TGTGCCATCCAAACAGGGCAGGGCACTGAAGCTTTCTTT. Protein: CAIQTGQGTEAFF.

The chain couples TRBV19 to TRBJ1-1; unclear D gene. Germline V lookup: CDR1 LNHDA, CDR2 SQIVND (reference sequence). This CDR3 spans 14 amino acids. The V end lost 4 bases, the J end lost 0 bases, and 9 bases lay between the germline ends. CDR3 nucleotides: TGTGCCAGTAGTACTAGGCAGTTGAACACTGAAGCTTTCTTT. Its protein product is CASSTRQLNTEAFF.

The chain recombines TRBV29-1 with TRBJ2-5; no definite D call. V was pared by 5 bases and J by 5 bases, with 18 bases between. This CDR3 contains 14 residues. Looked up from germline, CDR1 is SQVTM and CDR2 is ANQGSEA. The CDR3 nucleotides read TGCAGCGTTATGTTACTCAGCTGGGCGGAGACCCAGTACTTC. This translates into CSVMLLSWAETQYF.

The chain couples TRBV2 to TRBJ2-3; TRBD2 agrees at 7 bases. CDR3 length equals 12 residues. CDR1 is SNHLY and CDR2 is FYNNEI in the germline V gene. V was pared by 7 bases and J by 4 bases, with 2 bases of the junction left unmatched. The CDR3 region has the DNA TGTGCCAGCAAGCGGGATTCAGATACGCAGTATTTT. This encodes CASKRDSDTQYF. Complete variable domain (other parts from reference TRBV2 and TRBJ2-3): EPEVTQTPSHQVTQMGQEVILRCVPISNHLYFYWYRQILGQKVEFLVSFYNNEISEKSEIFDDQFSVERPDGSNFTLKIRSTKLEDSAMYFCASKRDSDTQYFGPGTRLTVL.

The gene calls are TRBV6-5 and TRBJ2-3; D ambiguous. Trimming removed 5 bases from V and 2 bases from J, with 11 bases in between. The CDR3 has 14 residues. The germline V gene has CDR1 MNHEY and CDR2 SVGAGI. This CDR3 reads CASSLNEVTDTQYF. In nucleotides, the CDR3 is TGTGCCAGCAGTCTCAACGAGGTCACAGATACGCAGTATTTT.

CDR3 DNA sequence: TGTGCCATCAGTGAGTTCGTTTCTAGGGGGCCTGGGGCCAACGTCCTGACTTTC. It yields the protein CAISEFVSRGPGANVLTF. The chain is built from TRBV10-3 and TRBJ2-6; 7 bases fit TRBD1. This CDR3 has 18 residues. The V gene end was trimmed by 1 base and the J gene end by 2 bases; junction bases not matched to a gene: 8. Germline V CDR1 and CDR2: ENHRY, SYGVKD.

This chain connects TRBV19 to TRBJ2-7; 9 nucleotides align to TRBD1. CDR1 is LNHDA and CDR2 is SQIVND in the germline V gene (reference sequence). The CDR3 contains 14 residues. V shed 6 bases, J shed 3 bases, and the junction held 6 bases outside the gene matches. The CDR3 DNA sequence: TGTGCCAGTAGAGACGGGACAGGGCTCTACGAGCAGTACTTC. Translated, it gives CASRDGTGLYEQYF.

The J gene is TRBJ2-2, the V gene TRBV12-5, with a possible D match to TRBD2 (5 bases). In germline, CDR1 is LGHNT, CDR2 FRNRAP. The CDR3 sequence is 15 residues long. Trimming removed 0 bases at V and 3 bases at J, with 8 bases between. CDR3 in DNA: TGTGCTAGTGGTTTGGTCCTCGGGGACACCGGGGAGCTGTTTTTT. Translated: CASGLVLGDTGELFF. The whole variable domain, remainder taken from reference TRBV12-5 and TRBJ2-2, is DARVTQTPRHKVTEMGQEVTMRCQPILGHNTVFWYRQTMMQGLELLAYFRNRAPLDDSGMPKDRFSAEMPDATLATLKIQPSEPRDSAVYFCASGLVLGDTGELFFGEGSRLTVL.

This clone was seen only once. The J gene is TRBJ1-3, the V gene TRBV19; no clear D gene. Germline CDR1 LNHDA, CDR2 SQIVND (reference sequence). V was shortened by 5 bases and J by 0 bases, with 5 bases between the two germline ends. CDR3 length equals 13 residues. CDR3 sequence reads: CASSRVSGNTIYF. CDR3 bases: TGTGCCAGTAGTCGAGTCTCTGGAAACACCATATATTTT.

The rearrangement uses TRBV4-1 and TRBJ2-7; the D gene is possibly TRBD1 (7 bases). V was pared by 3 bases and J by 3 bases, with 15 bases between. Germline CDR1 is MGHRA and CDR2 is YSYEKL. CDR3 size: 15 residues. CDR3 coding DNA: TGCGCCAGCAGCCAGGGGGGACAGACCGTCTACGAGCAGTACTTC. It specifies CASSQGGQTVYEQYF.

The genes are TRBV4-1 and TRBJ1-2; 8 bases fit TRBD1. Germline V lookup: CDR1 MGHRA, CDR2 YSYEKL. V trimming: 3 bases; J trimming: 5 bases; junction bases outside the gene matches: 14. This CDR3 is built from 17 residues. The CDR3 loop is CASSQQNPGQEYYGYTF. The CDR3 DNA sequence: TGCGCCAGCAGCCAGCAGAACCCGGGACAGGAATATTATGGCTACACCTTC.